This T cell receptor (beta chain) appears in the sequencing data of a study of T cells in severe cutaneous drug reactions. Notes on the study in general: One public TCRbeta CDR3 appeared in all seven blister samples, averaging 13.57%.

The iRepertoire multiplex PCR system with TCR subtype-specific primers built both bulk and single-cell libraries. TCRdb reanalyzed the multiplex PCR reads, giving one entry per CDR3 protein sequence and no DNA. Listed are around 5,900 distinct CDR3 sequences; 15% falls within the top ten. This CDR3 is 14 amino acids long. The V gene's germline CDR1 is MDHEN and CDR2 SYDVKM. Its frequency marks this clonotype as medium-sized. Its antigen is undetermined. Carbamazepine had induced Stevens-Johnson syndrome or toxic epidermal necrolysis in the sequenced donors. About five Han Chinese and six European CBZ-SJS/TEN patients gave blood repertoires.

The specimen sequenced was PBMCs. This TCR came from a human donor with a severe cutaneous adverse drug reaction. The V call is TRBV28, the J call TRBJ1-1. CDR3 protein: CASSPSEVNTEAFF.